This TCR beta chain was obtained from a study of tumor and adjacent non-tumor tissue in lung cancer. About the study: The cohort had 12 to 13 adenocarcinoma, a couple of squamous cell and 1 small cell patients.

General study findings and limits: In normal lung, the top 100 clones were significantly more dominant than in tumor. Tumor tissue had significantly higher TCR diversity than normal lung.

No cell sorting was done before RNA was extracted from the tissue. In regard to this clonotype: Its target is not known. Because it lacks the conserved phenylalanine or tryptophan at the end, this CDR3 is likely a read error.

Three rounds of nested PCR, following a modified ARM-PCR protocol, produced the TCRbeta library. TCRdb ran MiXCR on the multiplex PCR reads and lists one entry per CDR3 protein. The data hold roughly 220,000 distinct CDR3 sequences, with roughly 70% observed a single time. The CDR3 spans 16 residues. In germline, CDR1 is DFQATT, CDR2 SNEGSKA (reference sequence). V lost 3 bases to trimming and J lost 0 bases, with 15 bases between them. This chain connects TRBV20-1 to TRBJ1-5; no definite D call. Sequenced material: lung tumor tissue. This sequence originates from a man aged 60 to 69 with non-small cell lung cancer. CDR3 bases: TGCAGTGCTAGGGCGAGAACGGGTCATAGCAATCAGCCCCAGCATCTT. This translates into CSARARTGHSNQPQHL.